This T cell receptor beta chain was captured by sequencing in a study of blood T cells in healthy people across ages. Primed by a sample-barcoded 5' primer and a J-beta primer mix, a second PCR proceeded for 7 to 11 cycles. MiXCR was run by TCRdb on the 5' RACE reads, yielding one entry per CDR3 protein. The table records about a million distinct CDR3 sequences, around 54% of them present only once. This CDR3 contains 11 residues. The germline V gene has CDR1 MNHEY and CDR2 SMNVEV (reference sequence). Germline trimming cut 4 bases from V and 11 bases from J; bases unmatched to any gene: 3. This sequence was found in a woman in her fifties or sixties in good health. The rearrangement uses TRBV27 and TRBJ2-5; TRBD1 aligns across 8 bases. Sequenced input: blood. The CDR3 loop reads CASSSHRGQYF. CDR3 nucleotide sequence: TGTGCCAGCAGTTCTCACAGGGGGCAGTACTTC.